Detailed here is one T cell receptor beta chain. The target antigen is unknown. Its ends do not fully match the called genes, so a read error is possible. The entry originates in a study of cytomegalovirus exposure and HLA in healthy donors. Researchers ran the PCR with 60 Vbeta and 13 Jbeta primers. Data came from immunoSEQ multiplex PCR; TCRdb stores just in-frame clones and leaves some out. The top ten hold about 3.2% of the sample, which has some 150,000 clones, 55% to 65% seen once. General observations from the study: Later analysis showed TCR association rates varying by HLA locus, highest for DRB1 and lowest for HLA-C. Across all donors, roughly uniform sequencing depth was an assumption of the presence/absence analyses.

Germline values: CDR1 LNHNV, CDR2 YYDKDF (reference sequence). This CDR3 is built from 11 residues. The sequenced sample consisted of PBMCs. The genes are TRBV15 and TRBJ1-1; a weak D match, TRBD1 (5 bases). The clonotype originates from a man aged 40-49 years in good health and CMV-seronegative. In nucleotides, the CDR3 is TGTGCCACCAGCAGGGGGACTGAAGCTTCCTTT. Translating it yields CATSRGTEASF.